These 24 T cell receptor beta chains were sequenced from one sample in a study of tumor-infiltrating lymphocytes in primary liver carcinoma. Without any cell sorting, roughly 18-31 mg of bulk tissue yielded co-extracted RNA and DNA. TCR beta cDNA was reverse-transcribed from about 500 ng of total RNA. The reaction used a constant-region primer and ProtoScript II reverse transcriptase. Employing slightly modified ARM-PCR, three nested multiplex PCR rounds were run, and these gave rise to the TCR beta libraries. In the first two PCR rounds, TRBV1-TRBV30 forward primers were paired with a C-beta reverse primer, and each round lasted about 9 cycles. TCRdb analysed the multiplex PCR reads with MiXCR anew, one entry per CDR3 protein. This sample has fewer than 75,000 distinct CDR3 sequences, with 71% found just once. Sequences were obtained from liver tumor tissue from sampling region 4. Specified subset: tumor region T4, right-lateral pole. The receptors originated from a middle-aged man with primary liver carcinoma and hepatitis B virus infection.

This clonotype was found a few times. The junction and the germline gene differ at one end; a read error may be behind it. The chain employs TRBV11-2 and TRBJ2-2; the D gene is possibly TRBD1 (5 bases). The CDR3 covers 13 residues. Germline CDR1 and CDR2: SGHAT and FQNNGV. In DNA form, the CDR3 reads TGTGCCTGCAGCTTGACGGACACCGGAGAGTTGTTTTTT. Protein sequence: CACSLTDTGELFF.

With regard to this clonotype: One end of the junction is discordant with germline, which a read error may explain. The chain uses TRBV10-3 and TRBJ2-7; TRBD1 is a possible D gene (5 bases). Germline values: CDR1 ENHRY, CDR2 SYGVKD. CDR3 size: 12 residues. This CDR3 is CGIGEAGQEQYF. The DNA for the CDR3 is TGTGGCATCGGTGAAGCAGGGCAAGAGCAGTACTTC.

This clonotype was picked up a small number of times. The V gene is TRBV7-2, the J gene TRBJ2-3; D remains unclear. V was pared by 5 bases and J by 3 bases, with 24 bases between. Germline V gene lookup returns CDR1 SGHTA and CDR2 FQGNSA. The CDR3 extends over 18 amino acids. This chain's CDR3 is CASSQTWIDWVLTDTQYF. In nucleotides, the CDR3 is TGTGCCAGCAGCCAGACTTGGATTGACTGGGTTTTAACAGATACGCAGTATTTT.

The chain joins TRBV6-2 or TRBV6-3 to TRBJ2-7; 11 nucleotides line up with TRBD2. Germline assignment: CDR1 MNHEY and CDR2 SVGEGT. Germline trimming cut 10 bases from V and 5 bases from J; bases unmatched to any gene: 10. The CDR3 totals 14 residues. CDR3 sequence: CATRASGRWHEQYF. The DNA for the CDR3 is TGTGCCACAAGGGCTAGCGGGAGGTGGCACGAGCAGTACTTC.

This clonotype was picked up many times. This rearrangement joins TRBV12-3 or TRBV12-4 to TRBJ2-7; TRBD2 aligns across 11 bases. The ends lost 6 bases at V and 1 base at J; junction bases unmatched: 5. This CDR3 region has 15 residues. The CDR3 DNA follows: TGTGCCAGCAGAATAGCGGGAGGGTCTTCCTACGAGCAGTACTTC. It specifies CASRIAGGSSYEQYF.

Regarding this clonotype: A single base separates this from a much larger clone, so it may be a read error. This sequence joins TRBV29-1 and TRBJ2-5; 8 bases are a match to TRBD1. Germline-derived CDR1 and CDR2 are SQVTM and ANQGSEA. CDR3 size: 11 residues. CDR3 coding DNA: TGCAAGGTCCAGGGGGCAGAGACCCAGTACTTC. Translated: CKVQGAETQYF. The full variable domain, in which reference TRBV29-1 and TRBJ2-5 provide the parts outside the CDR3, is SAVISQKPSRDICQRGTSLTIQCQVDSQVTMMFWYRQQPGQSLTLIATANQGSEATYESGFVIDKFPISRPNLTFSTLTVSNMSPEDSSIYLCKVQGAETQYFGPGTRLLVL.

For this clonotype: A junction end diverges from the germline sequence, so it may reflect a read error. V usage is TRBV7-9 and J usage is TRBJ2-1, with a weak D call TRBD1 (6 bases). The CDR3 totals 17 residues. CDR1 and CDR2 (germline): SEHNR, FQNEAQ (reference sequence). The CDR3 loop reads CTRSLPYQGHKTNEQFF. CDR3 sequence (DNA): TGTACCAGAAGCTTACCATATCAGGGGCATAAAACAAATGAGCAGTTCTTC.

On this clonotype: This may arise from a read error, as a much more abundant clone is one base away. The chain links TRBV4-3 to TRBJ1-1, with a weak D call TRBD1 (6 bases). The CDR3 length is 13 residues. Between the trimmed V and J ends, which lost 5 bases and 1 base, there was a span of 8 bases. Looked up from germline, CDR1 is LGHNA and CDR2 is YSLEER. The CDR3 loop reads CASSEGGNTEAFF. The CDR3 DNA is TGCGCCAGCAGCGAAGGGGGGAACACTGAAGCTTTCTTT.

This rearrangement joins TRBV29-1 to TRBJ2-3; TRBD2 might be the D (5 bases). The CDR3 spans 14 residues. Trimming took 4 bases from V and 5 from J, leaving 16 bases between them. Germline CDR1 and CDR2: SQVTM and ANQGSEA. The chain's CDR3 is CSVGAVGVGDTQYF. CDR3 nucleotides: TGCAGCGTTGGAGCGGTGGGAGTGGGAGATACGCAGTATTTT.

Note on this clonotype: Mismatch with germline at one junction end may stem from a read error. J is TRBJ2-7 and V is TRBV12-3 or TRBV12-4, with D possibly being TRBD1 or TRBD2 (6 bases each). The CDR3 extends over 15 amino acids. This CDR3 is CASCMGIGGSCEQYF. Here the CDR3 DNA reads TGTGCCAGCTGTATGGGGATAGGGGGGTCCTGCGAGCAGTACTTC.

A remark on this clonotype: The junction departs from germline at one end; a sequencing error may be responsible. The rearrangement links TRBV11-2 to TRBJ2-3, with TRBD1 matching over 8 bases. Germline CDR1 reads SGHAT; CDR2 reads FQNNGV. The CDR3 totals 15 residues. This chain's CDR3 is CTSSRTGTGTDRQYF. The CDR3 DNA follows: TGTACCAGCAGCCGGACAGGGACGGGCACAGATAGGCAGTATTTT.

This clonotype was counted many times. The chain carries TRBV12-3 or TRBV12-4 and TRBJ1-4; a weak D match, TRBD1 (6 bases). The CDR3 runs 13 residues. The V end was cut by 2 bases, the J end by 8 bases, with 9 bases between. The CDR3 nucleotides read TGTGCCAGCAGTTTATCAGGGGTCGAAAAACTGTTTTTT. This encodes CASSLSGVEKLFF.

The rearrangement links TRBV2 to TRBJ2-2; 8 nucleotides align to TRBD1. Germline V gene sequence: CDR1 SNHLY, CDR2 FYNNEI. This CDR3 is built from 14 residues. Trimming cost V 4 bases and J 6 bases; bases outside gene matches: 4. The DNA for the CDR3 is TGTGCCAGCAGTGGGACAGGGTCCTCCGGGGAGCTGTTTTTT. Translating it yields CASSGTGSSGELFF.

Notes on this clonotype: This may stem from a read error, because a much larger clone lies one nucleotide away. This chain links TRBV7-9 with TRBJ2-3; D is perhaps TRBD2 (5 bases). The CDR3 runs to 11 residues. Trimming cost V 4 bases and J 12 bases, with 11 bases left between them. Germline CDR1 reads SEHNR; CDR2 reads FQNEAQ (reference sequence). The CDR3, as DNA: TGTGCCAGCAGCTCCCTCGGGATTCAGTATTTT. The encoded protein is CASSSLGIQYF.

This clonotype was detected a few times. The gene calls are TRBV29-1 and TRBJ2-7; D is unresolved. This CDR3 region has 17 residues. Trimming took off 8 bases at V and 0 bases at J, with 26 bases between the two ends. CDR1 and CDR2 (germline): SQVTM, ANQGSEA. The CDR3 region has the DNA TGCAGCATCCTAGGGCGCTTCGACGGACCCCCCTCCTACGAGCAGTACTTC. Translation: CSILGRFDGPPSYEQYF.

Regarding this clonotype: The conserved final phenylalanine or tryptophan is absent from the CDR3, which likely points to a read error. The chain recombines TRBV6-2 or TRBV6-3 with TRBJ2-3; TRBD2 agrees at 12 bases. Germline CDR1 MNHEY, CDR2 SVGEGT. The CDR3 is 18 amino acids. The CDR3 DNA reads TGTGTCAGCGGCTTCCTCCGACTAGCGGGAGCGGGGGCAGATACGCAGTATTCT. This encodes CVSGFLRLAGAGADTQYS.

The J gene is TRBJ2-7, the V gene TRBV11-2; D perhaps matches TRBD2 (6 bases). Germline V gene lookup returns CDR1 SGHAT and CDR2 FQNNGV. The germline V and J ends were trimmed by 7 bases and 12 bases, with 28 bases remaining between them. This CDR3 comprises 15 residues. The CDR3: CASNFMTDPDYGLYF. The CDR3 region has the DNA TGTGCCAGCAACTTCATGACAGATCCGGACTACGGGCTGTACTTC.

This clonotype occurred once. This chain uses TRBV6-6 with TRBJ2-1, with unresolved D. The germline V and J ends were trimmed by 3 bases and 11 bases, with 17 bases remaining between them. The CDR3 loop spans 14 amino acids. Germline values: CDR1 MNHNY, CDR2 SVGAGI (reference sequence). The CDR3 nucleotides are TGTGCCAGCAGTTATACCGGGCCAGACGATAAGCAGTTCTTC. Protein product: CASSYTGPDDKQFF.

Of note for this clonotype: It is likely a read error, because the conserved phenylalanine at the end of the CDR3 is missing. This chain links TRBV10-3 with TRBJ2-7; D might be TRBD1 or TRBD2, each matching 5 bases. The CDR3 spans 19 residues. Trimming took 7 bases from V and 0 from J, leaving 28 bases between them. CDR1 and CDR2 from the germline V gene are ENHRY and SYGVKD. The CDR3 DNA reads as TGTGCCATCACCAAACGATCGGGGCTAGCAGGATGGTTCTCCTACGAGCAGTACTTA. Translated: CAITKRSGLAGWFSYEQYL.

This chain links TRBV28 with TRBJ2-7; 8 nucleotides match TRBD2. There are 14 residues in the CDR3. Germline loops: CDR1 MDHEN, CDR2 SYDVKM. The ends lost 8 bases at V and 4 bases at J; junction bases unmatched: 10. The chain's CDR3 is CASQPWGGRYEQYF. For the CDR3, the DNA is TGTGCCAGCCAGCCCTGGGGCGGGAGGTACGAGCAGTACTTC.

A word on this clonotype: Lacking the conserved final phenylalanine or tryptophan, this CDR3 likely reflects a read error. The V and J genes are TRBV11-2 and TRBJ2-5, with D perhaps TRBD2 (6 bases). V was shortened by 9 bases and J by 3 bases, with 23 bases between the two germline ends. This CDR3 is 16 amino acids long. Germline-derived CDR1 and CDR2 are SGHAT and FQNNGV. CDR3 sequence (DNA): TGTGCCAGTAGCCTAACTCCTGGTGGGGGGAAAGAGACCCAGTACTCC. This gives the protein CASSLTPGGGKETQYS.

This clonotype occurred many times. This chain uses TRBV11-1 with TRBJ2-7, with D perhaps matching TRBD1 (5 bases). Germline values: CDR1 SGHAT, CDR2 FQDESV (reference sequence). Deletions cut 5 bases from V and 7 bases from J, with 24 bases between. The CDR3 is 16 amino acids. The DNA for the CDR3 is TGTGCCAGCAGCCTGCGCGTCAGGGCGTCCCTGGGGGAGCAGTACTTC. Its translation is CASSLRVRASLGEQYF.

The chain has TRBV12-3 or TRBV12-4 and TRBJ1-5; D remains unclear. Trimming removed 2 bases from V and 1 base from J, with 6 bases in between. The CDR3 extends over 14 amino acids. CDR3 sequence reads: CASSLRLSNQPQHF. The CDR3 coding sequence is TGTGCCAGCAGTTTACGACTGAGCAATCAGCCCCAGCATTTT.

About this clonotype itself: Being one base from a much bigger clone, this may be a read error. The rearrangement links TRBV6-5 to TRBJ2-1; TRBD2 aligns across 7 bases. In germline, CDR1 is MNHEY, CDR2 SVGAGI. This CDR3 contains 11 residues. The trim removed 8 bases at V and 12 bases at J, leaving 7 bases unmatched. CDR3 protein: CASASGDVQFF. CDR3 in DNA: TGTGCCAGCGCGAGCGGGGATGTGCAGTTCTTC.